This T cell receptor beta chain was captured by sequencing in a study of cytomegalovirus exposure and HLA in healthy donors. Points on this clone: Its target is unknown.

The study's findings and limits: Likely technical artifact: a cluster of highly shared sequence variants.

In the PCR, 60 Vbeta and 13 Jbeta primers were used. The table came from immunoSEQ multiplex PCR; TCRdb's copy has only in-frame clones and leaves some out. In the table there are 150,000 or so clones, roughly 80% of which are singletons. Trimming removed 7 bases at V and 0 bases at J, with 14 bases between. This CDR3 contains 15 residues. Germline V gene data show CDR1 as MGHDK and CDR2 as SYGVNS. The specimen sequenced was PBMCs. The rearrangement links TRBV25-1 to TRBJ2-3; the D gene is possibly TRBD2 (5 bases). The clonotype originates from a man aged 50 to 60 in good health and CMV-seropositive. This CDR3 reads CASTKTGESTDTQYF. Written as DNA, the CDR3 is TGTGCCAGCACCAAAACCGGGGAGAGCACAGATACGCAGTATTTT.